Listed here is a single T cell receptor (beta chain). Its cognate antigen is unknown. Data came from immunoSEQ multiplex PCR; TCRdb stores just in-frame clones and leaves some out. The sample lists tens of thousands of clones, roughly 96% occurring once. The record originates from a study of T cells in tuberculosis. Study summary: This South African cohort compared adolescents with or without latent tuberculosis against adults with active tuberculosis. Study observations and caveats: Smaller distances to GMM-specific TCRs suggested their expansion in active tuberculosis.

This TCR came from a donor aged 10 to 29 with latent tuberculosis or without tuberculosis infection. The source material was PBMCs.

The CDR3 is CAWSAQVNTEAFF. DNA of the CDR3: TGTGCCTGGAGTGCACAGGTGAACACTGAAGCTTTCTTT. This rearrangement joins TRBV30 to TRBJ1-1, with D possibly TRBD1 on 5 matching bases. The CDR3 sequence is 13 residues long. Germline V gives CDR1 GTSNPN, CDR2 SVGIG (reference sequence). Trimming took 1 base from V and 0 from J, leaving 6 bases between them. The full variable domain, its missing parts supplied by reference TRBV30 and TRBJ1-1, is SQTIHQWPATLVQPVGSPLSLECTVEGTSNPNLYWYRQAAGRGLQLLFYSVGIGQISSEVPQNLSASRPQDRQFILSSKKLLLSDSGFYLCAWSAQVNTEAFFGQGTRLTVV.